This T cell receptor beta chain was documented in a study of blood T cell repertoires in COVID-19. About the study: Italy, Spain and the United States were the sources of the convalescent and acute COVID-19 samples. In each case, the material was cDNA or gDNA derived from T cells, B-cell-depleted T cells, or PBMCs.

This clone was counted only a few times. Recruited during active infection, patients (from Seattle) were subsequently followed longitudinally. Per the original data handling: The assay estimated nucleated cells by amplifying reference gene primers. Some clones are missing from TCRdb's copy, which holds only in-frame ones; the method was immunoSEQ multiplex PCR. The D gene and trimming were derived from the DNA, and the V and J assignments and clone size from that table. Of more than 80,000 clones listed, approximately 80% are singletons. Input material: peripheral blood. The source is a man aged 80 or over with COVID-19, enrolled during active disease.

The CDR3 DNA follows: TGTGCCAGCAGCAGGGGGACAGCGGGCAACACTGAAGCTTTCTTT. Its protein is CASSRGTAGNTEAFF. The V and J genes are TRBV5-6 and TRBJ1-1, with 7 nucleotides matching TRBD1. CDR1 is SGHDT and CDR2 is YYEEEE in the germline V gene. Trimming took 4 bases from V and 2 from J; bases not matched to a gene: 8. The CDR3 length is 15 residues. Full variable domain (remainder filled in from reference TRBV5-6 and TRBJ1-1): DAGVTQSPTHLIKTRGQQVTLRCSPKSGHDTVSWYQQALGQGPQFIFQYYEEEERQRGNFPDRFSGHQFPNYSSELNVNALLLGDSALYLCASSRGTAGNTEAFFGQGTRLTVV.